This T cell receptor beta chain came from a study of blood T cell repertoires in COVID-19. Turning to the study itself: Researchers got acute and convalescent COVID-19 samples from the United States, Italy and Spain.

Deletions cut 0 bases from V and 7 bases from J, with 18 bases between. Germline values: CDR1 SNHLY, CDR2 FYNNEI. This CDR3 spans 16 amino acids. Cohorts were based on clinical histories the participants reported. Before being deemed recovered, Cohort 3 donors had two negative PCRs, clearance, or symptom resolution. Measured with immunoSEQ multiplex PCR; TCRdb has only the in-frame clones, and not every one. The sample includes about 280,000 clones, roughly 91% of them seen just once. The genes are TRBV2 and TRBJ1-1; no firm D call. Sequencing was carried out using PBMCs or T cells enriched from blood (not recorded which). The TCR was taken from a woman in her sixties or seventies who had recovered from COVID-19. DNA for the CDR3: TGTGCCAGCAGTGAAGCCAGGCCTTCTGTGAAAGATGAAGCTTTCTTT. It specifies CASSEARPSVKDEAFF.